Listed here are 18 T cell receptor beta chains from one sample, sequenced in a study of T cells after posttransplantation cyclophosphamide. Libraries were prepared by immunoSEQ multiplex PCR; TCRdb keeps only in-frame clonotypes and omits some of them. The sample includes 40,000 to 60,000 clones, none of them occurring once. The sample taken for sequencing was PBMCs. All receptors derive from a man aged 40-55 years in good health, CMV-negative, and a related stem cell transplant donor.

This clone was counted at least ten times. In DNA form, the CDR3 reads TGTGCCAGCAGCCAAGTATTGGAGAGTGAGCAGTTCTTC. Translating gives CASSQVLESEQFF. This sequence joins TRBV7-3 and TRBJ2-1; the D is unclear. The CDR3 totals 13 residues. Deletions cut 5 bases from V and 9 bases from J, with 14 bases between. The germline gives CDR1 SGHTA, CDR2 FQGTGA.

This clone was counted at least ten times. The chain combines TRBV5-1 with TRBJ2-5; D perhaps matches TRBD2 (5 bases). This CDR3 spans 12 amino acids. Germline V CDR1 and CDR2: SGHRS, YFSETQ. The V end lost 0 bases, the J end lost 12 bases, and 12 bases lay between the germline ends. The CDR3, as DNA: TGCGCCAGCAGCTTGGCCGGGATGAGGAAGTACTTC. It yields the protein CASSLAGMRKYF.

This clone appeared many times. The chain uses TRBV11-2 and TRBJ2-1; D perhaps matches TRBD1 (6 bases). Trimming cost V 1 base and J 8 bases, with 18 bases left between them. CDR3 size: 16 residues. Germline values: CDR1 SGHAT, CDR2 FQNNGV. Here the CDR3 reads CASSLGTRGFYDEQFF. The CDR3 DNA reads as TGTGCCAGCAGCTTAGGAACCAGGGGCTTTTATGATGAGCAGTTCTTC.

Many counts were recorded for this clone. This rearrangement joins TRBV5-5 to TRBJ2-7; D not certain. Deletions cut 1 base from V and 2 bases from J, with 13 bases between. CDR1 and CDR2 from the germline V gene are SGHKS and YYEKEE (reference sequence). This CDR3 is 15 amino acids long. This CDR3 is CASSLTELITYEQYF. For the CDR3, the DNA is TGTGCCAGCAGCTTGACAGAACTTATCACCTACGAGCAGTACTTC.

This clone was detected ten times or more. The V call is TRBV2, the J call TRBJ2-1; D is perhaps TRBD1 (6 bases). The V gene lost 4 bases and the J gene lost 6 bases, with 19 bases spanning the gap. The CDR3 spans 16 residues. Per germline, CDR1 SNHLY and CDR2 FYNNEI. Here the CDR3 reads CASSVSGTLRFNEQFF. CDR3 sequence (DNA): TGTGCCAGCAGTGTATCCGGGACATTAAGGTTCAATGAGCAGTTCTTC.

The sample holds many counts of this clone. This chain joins TRBV7-9 and TRBJ1-3, with D perhaps TRBD1 (6 bases). The CDR3 sequence is 14 residues long. V was clipped by 9 bases and J by 0 bases, with 12 bases between them. Germline assignment: CDR1 SEHNR and CDR2 FQNEAQ (reference sequence). The CDR3 loop reads CASGGGSSGNTIYF. DNA for the CDR3: TGTGCCAGTGGGGGCGGGAGCTCTGGAAACACCATATATTTT.

There are many counts of this clone. This chain connects TRBV30 to TRBJ2-7; 7 nucleotides agree with TRBD2. CDR3 length: 16 amino acids. The ends lost 0 bases at V and 5 bases at J; junction bases unmatched: 13. Germline V gene lookup returns CDR1 GTSNPN and CDR2 SVGIG (reference sequence). The CDR3 nucleotides read TGTGCCTGGAGTGTCCCCGTGGGGGGAGGGGTCCACGAGCAGTACTTC. It encodes CAWSVPVGGGVHEQYF.

This clone was detected many times. The V gene is TRBV19, the J gene TRBJ1-5, with D uncertain. The CDR3 runs to 13 residues. CDR1 LNHDA and CDR2 SQIVND come from the germline V gene (reference sequence). Trimming pared 2 bases from V and 4 bases from J, leaving 6 bases between. The DNA of the CDR3 is TGTGCCAGTAGTATATCGGGAAATCAGCCCCAGCATTTT. Translation: CASSISGNQPQHF.

The table lists this clone with many counts. The CDR3 coding sequence is TGCGCCAGCAGCCAAGAGGGGCGATGGACTGAAGCTTTCTTT. Its translation: CASSQEGRWTEAFF. The chain links TRBV4-1 to TRBJ1-1, with a possible D match to TRBD1 (5 bases). The germline CDR1 and CDR2 sequences are MGHRA and YSYEKL. This CDR3 comprises 14 residues. The V end was cut by 0 bases, the J end by 5 bases, with 10 bases between.

This clone was counted ten times or more. V is TRBV28 and J is TRBJ1-1; possible D gene TRBD1, 5 bases. This CDR3 is 13 amino acids long. Trimming took 2 bases from V and 7 from J, leaving 11 bases between them. Per the germline V gene, CDR1 is MDHEN and CDR2 is SYDVKM. In nucleotides, the CDR3 is TGTGCCAGCAGTTTAGGACAACCTCTTGAAGCTTTCTTT. This codes for CASSLGQPLEAFF.

At least ten counts were recorded for this clone. The rearrangement uses TRBV14 and TRBJ1-5; D may be TRBD1 (5 bases). Trimming stripped 3 bases from V and 11 bases from J, with 11 bases between. The CDR3 extends over 12 amino acids. From germline, CDR1 is SGHDN and CDR2 FVKESK. CDR3 loop: CASSQGGLAQHF. DNA for the CDR3: TGTGCCAGCAGCCAGGGGGGTCTGGCCCAGCATTTT.

In its sample, this clone was seen many times. V gene TRBV28 combines with J gene TRBJ1-1; the match to TRBD1 covers 7 bases. Per germline, CDR1 MDHEN and CDR2 SYDVKM. This CDR3 is built from 13 residues. Trimming removed 3 bases from V and 8 bases from J; junction bases left unmatched: 6. CDR3 nucleotide sequence: TGTGCCAGCAGTTTGGGAGAGACAGGGGAAGCTTTCTTT. Translating it yields CASSLGETGEAFF.

CDR3 sequence reads: CASSLWDRDNYEQYF. In DNA, the CDR3 is TGTGCCAGCAGTTTATGGGACAGGGACAACTACGAGCAGTACTTC. The rearrangement uses TRBV27 and TRBJ2-5; TRBD1 matches at 9 bases. The end of the DNA aligns better with TRBJ2-7, so the J call may be wrong. The CDR3 sequence is 15 residues long. Germline V gene sequence: CDR1 MNHEY, CDR2 SMNVEV (reference sequence).

This clone was found many times. CDR3 residues: CASSGPRGIGEQFF. DNA of the CDR3: TGCGCCAGCAGTGGGCCTCGGGGGATCGGTGAGCAGTTCTTC. This sequence joins TRBV10-1 and TRBJ2-1; tentatively, D is TRBD2 (6 bases). Germline V gene lookup returns CDR1 WNHNN and CDR2 SYGVQD (reference sequence). The V end was cut by 4 bases, the J end by 9 bases, with 16 bases between. The CDR3 runs 14 residues.

The table lists this clone with many counts. The chain employs TRBV27 and TRBJ2-7; TRBD2 might be the D (5 bases). Trimming shortened V by 5 bases and J by 1 base, and 18 bases separated the two germline ends. This CDR3 contains 16 residues. Germline V CDR1 and CDR2: MNHEY, SMNVEV (reference sequence). CDR3 region: CASSPRRVVKSYEQYF. CDR3 sequence (DNA): TGTGCCAGCAGTCCAAGGCGGGTAGTTAAATCCTACGAGCAGTACTTC.

The sample holds many counts of this clone. The genes are TRBV10-1 and TRBJ2-5; D possibly corresponds to TRBD1 (5 bases). From germline, CDR1 is WNHNN and CDR2 SYGVQD (reference sequence). Trimming removed 0 bases at V and 5 bases at J, with 10 bases between. This CDR3 contains 14 residues. The CDR3 spells CASSESPRVETQYF. CDR3 coding DNA: TGCGCCAGCAGTGAGTCCCCCAGGGTCGAGACCCAGTACTTC.

In its sample, this clone was seen many times. The rearrangement uses TRBV4-2 and TRBJ2-7, with 8 nucleotides matching TRBD2. Germline loops: CDR1 LGHNA, CDR2 YNFKEQ. The junction had 9 bases not matched to a gene; V was cut back by 0 bases and J by 2 bases. The CDR3 is 17 residues long. The CDR3 bases are TGTGCCAGCAGCCAAGATCACCAGCGGGAGTACACCTACGAGCAGTACTTC. This sequence encodes CASSQDHQREYTYEQYF.

This clone has ten or more counts. The chain carries TRBV5-1 and TRBJ2-2; D gene uncertain. Trimming took 4 bases from V and 0 from J, leaving 13 bases between them. The CDR3 runs 16 residues. Germline CDR1 and CDR2: SGHRS and YFSETQ. The CDR3 spells CASSPPRVANTGELFF. The DNA for the CDR3 is TGCGCCAGCAGCCCCCCACGGGTCGCGAACACCGGGGAGCTGTTTTTT. Full variable domain (missing parts from reference TRBV5-1 and TRBJ2-2): KAGVTQTPRYLIKTRGQQVTLSCSPISGHRSVSWYQQTPGQGLQFLFEYFSETQRNKGNFPGRFSGRQFSNSRSEMNVSTLELGDSALYLCASSPPRVANTGELFFGEGSRLTVL.